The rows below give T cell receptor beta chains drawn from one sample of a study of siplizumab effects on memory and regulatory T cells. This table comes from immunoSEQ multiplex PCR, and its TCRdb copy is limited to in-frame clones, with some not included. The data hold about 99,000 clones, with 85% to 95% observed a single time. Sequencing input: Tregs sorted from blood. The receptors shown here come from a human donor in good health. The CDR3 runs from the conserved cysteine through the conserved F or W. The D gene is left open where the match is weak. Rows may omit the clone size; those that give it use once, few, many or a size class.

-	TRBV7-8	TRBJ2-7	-	CASSLAKTYEQYF	TGTGCCAGCAGCTTAGCCAAGACCTACGAGCAGTACTTC
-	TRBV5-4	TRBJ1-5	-	CASSLDGNQPQHF	TGTGCCAGCAGCTTAGATGGCAATCAGCCCCAGCATTTT
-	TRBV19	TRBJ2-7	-	CASSTGPTSYEQYF	TGTGCCAGTAGTACCGGCCCCACTTCCTACGAGCAGTACTTC
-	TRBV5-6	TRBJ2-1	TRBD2	CASSLAGGGIYNEQFF	TGTGCCAGCAGCTTGGCGGGGGGAGGGATATACAATGAGCAGTTCTTC
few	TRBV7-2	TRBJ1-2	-	CASSLKEGSGGYTF	TGTGCCAGCAGCTTAAAGGAAGGGTCGGGAGGCTACACCTTC
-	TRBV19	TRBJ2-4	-	CASSINGGLAKNIQYF	TGTGCCAGTAGTATTAATGGGGGGTTAGCCAAAAACATTCAGTACTTC
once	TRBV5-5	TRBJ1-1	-	CASSLAGYTEAFF	TGTGCCAGCAGCTTGGCGGGTTACACTGAAGCTTTCTTT
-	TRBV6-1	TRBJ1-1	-	CASSPRAVGEAFF	TGTGCCAGCAGCCCCAGGGCAGTGGGTGAAGCTTTCTTT
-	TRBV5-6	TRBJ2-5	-	CASSDGRRDWEKETQYF	TGTGCCAGCAGCGACGGCCGGCGGGACTGGGAAAAAGAGACCCAGTACTTC
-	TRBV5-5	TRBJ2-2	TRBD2	CASSGRAGELFF	TGTGCCAGCAGCGGGAGGGCCGGGGAGCTGTTTTTT
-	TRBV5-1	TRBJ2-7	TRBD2	CASRRYRSGTSGTSYEQYF	TGCGCCAGCAGACGCTACAGGTCCGGGACTAGCGGGACCTCCTACGAGCAGTACTTC
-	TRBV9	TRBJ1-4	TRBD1	CASSPRDRGSEKLFF	TGTGCCAGCAGCCCCCGGGACAGGGGGAGTGAAAAACTGTTTTTT
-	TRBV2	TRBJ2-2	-	CATEVGGLAGELFF	TGTGCCACCGAAGTGGGAGGTCTCGCCGGGGAGCTGTTTTTT
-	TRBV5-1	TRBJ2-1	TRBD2	CASSLAGLAGMNEQFF	TGCGCCAGCAGCTTGGCGGGACTAGCGGGAATGAATGAGCAGTTCTTC
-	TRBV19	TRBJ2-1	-	CASSTDALSYNEQFF	TGTGCCAGTAGTACGGACGCCCTATCCTACAATGAGCAGTTCTTC